This T cell receptor beta chain was found in a study of T cells after yellow fever vaccination. Study context: SMART-Seq v4 Ultra Low Input handled preparation of low-cell-number fractions. General study results and limits: Once the booster was given, most primary-vaccination clones reappeared, at about 96% for CD4 and roughly 90% for CD8.

Germline V gene data show CDR1 as LNHDA and CDR2 as SQIVND (reference sequence). V was cut by 1 base and J by 6 bases, with 10 bases left in between. This CDR3 comprises 14 residues. Conversion of TCR transcripts into cDNA relied on 5'RACE template switching, which added a universal primer site and UMIs. In TCRdb, the 5' RACE reads were re-called with MiXCR into one record per CDR3 protein. The table shows some 320,000 distinct CDR3 sequences, with approximately 10% occurring only once. Worth noting for this clonotype: What it binds is not known.

The sequencing here drew on CD4+ T cells sorted from PBMCs, taken 5 days after the yellow fever booster vaccination. This chain connects TRBV19 to TRBJ2-1; the D gene could be TRBD1 or TRBD2 (5 bases each). The receptor was isolated from a man aged 18 to 35 who received the YFV17D yellow fever vaccine. In DNA form, the CDR3 reads TGTGCCAGTAGTATAGGGGGCGCGGGCAATGAGCAGTTCTTC. Encoded protein: CASSIGGAGNEQFF.